These 9 T cell receptor beta chains share one sample of origin, sequenced in a study of T cell repertoires in cytomegalovirus infection. TCRdb fed the reads into MiXCR, producing one record per CDR3 protein. The sample carries 350,000 to 450,000 distinct CDR3 sequences, approximately 18% recorded once. The sequenced material came from PBMCs. The source of these receptors is a human donor in good health (CMV status not recorded). Some clones in this sample may be carry-over from other donors' samples.

This clonotype showed up many times. CDR3 sequence (DNA): TGTGCCAGCAGCTTTGCCCAGGGAGGCGGCTACACCTTC. Protein: CASSFAQGGGYTF. V gene TRBV7-8 combines with J gene TRBJ1-2; the D gene is possibly TRBD1 (5 bases). Germline values: CDR1 SGHVS, CDR2 FQNEAQ. The CDR3 runs to 13 residues. V was clipped by 3 bases and J by 8 bases, with 13 bases between them.

The rearrangement joins TRBV20-1 to TRBJ1-2; D not resolved. The germline V and J ends were trimmed by 0 bases and 7 bases, with 12 bases remaining between them. CDR3 length: 13 amino acids. The germline gives CDR1 DFQATT, CDR2 SNEGSKA (reference sequence). The CDR3: CSARDSFQGGYTF. CDR3 nucleotide sequence: TGCAGTGCTAGAGATTCCTTTCAAGGTGGCTACACCTTC.

This clonotype was seen at least ten times. The chain has TRBV7-2 and TRBJ1-2, with 10 bases matching TRBD1. This CDR3 has 17 amino acids. Germline loops: CDR1 SGHTA, CDR2 FQGNSA. V was clipped by 4 bases and J by 5 bases; unmatched bases: 13. The CDR3 DNA reads as TGTGCCAGCAGCTCAAGACAGGGGGCGAGCCTTGGGTATGGCTACACCTTC. This sequence encodes CASSSRQGASLGYGYTF.

For this clonotype: A much larger clone sits a single nucleotide away, making a read error possible. The conserved final phenylalanine or tryptophan is absent from the CDR3, which likely points to a read error. V gene TRBV7-6 combines with J gene TRBJ2-2; D is uncertain. Germline values: CDR1 SGHVS, CDR2 FNYEAQ. CDR3 length: 16 amino acids. The V gene lost 1 base and the J gene lost 1 base, with 10 bases spanning the gap. The CDR3 region is CASSLGQSKNTGELFL. The CDR3 DNA follows: TGTGCCAGCAGCTTAGGCCAGTCAAAGAACACCGGGGAGCTGTTTCTT.

This clonotype has a handful of counts. The chain combines TRBV12-5 with TRBJ2-5; no firm D call. This CDR3 is built from 11 residues. V was clipped by 1 base and J by 5 bases, with 2 bases between them. Germline loops: CDR1 LGHNT, CDR2 FRNRAP. The CDR3 DNA sequence: TGTGCTAGTGGTTTGGGCGAGACCCAGTACTTC. Translating it yields CASGLGETQYF.

This clonotype was seen a few times. This chain connects TRBV10-3 to TRBJ1-2; no firm D call. The CDR3 runs 13 residues. V lost 3 bases to trimming and J lost 8 bases, with 13 bases between them. Germline values: CDR1 ENHRY, CDR2 SYGVKD. The CDR3 DNA reads TGTGCCATCAGTGAAGGCCTGGTTGGGGGCTACACCTTC. This codes for CAISEGLVGGYTF.

V gene TRBV10-3 combines with J gene TRBJ1-3; D not certain. The CDR3 totals 15 residues. From germline, CDR1 is ENHRY and CDR2 SYGVKD. The germline V and J ends were trimmed by 3 bases and 4 bases, with 13 bases remaining between them. The CDR3 DNA sequence: TGTGCCATCAGTGATCATCGGGAGAGGGGAAACACCATATATTTT. Its translation: CAISDHRERGNTIYF.

The chain is built from TRBV19 and TRBJ1-4; D may be TRBD1 (6 bases). The V end lost 7 bases, the J end lost 10 bases, and 19 bases lay between the germline ends. Per germline, CDR1 LNHDA and CDR2 SQIVND (reference sequence). This CDR3 spans 14 amino acids. The CDR3 coding sequence is TGTGCCAGTACCCCTTTGGGGGCATCGGGAAAACTGTTTTTT. Its protein product is CASTPLGASGKLFF.

This clonotype was detected only a few times. This chain links TRBV5-1 with TRBJ2-7; no clear D gene. The germline CDR1 and CDR2 sequences are SGHRS and YFSETQ. Trimming shortened V by 0 bases and J by 5 bases, and 15 bases separated the two germline ends. This CDR3 is built from 15 residues. CDR3 DNA: TGCGCCAGCAGCTTGGTGGGTAGGCAGGTGAACGAGCAGTACTTC. It codes for CASSLVGRQVNEQYF.